This T cell receptor (beta chain) appears in the sequencing data of a study of blood T cell repertoires in COVID-19. The wider study: Before being deemed recovered, Cohort 3 donors had two negative PCRs, clearance, or symptom resolution. The samples span acute and convalescent COVID-19 from the United States, Italy and Spain.

Membership in each cohort depended on participant-reported clinical history. As processed by the authors: Reference gene primers were amplified, and this amplification served to estimate nucleated cell counts. Data came from immunoSEQ multiplex PCR; TCRdb stores just in-frame clones and leaves some out. Clone size and V and J calls were adopted from that table, with D and trimming inferred from the DNA. This sample carries fewer than 200,000 clones, 79% of them seen once, and the ten largest clones take roughly 20%. The V segment lost 5 bases and the J segment 4 bases; nucleotides outside the gene matches: 10. The CDR3 sequence is 16 residues long. The V gene's germline CDR1 is SGHTA and CDR2 FQGNSA.

The sequenced material came from PBMCs or T cells enriched from blood (not recorded which). This receptor was obtained from a woman aged 70-85 years in a cohort exposed to, infected with or recovered from COVID-19 (not recorded which). J is TRBJ2-7 and V is TRBV7-2; 11 nucleotides match TRBD2. CDR3 nucleotides: TGTGCCAGCAGCCCGTGGGGGACTAGCGGCGTATACGAGCAGTACTTC. Translation: CASSPWGTSGVYEQYF.